A selection of T cell receptor beta chains follows, all from one sample in a study of blood T cell repertoires in COVID-19. TCRdb's table, derived via immunoSEQ multiplex PCR, lists solely in-frame clones and lacks some. The table lists 90,000 to 150,000 clones, approximately 90% of them singletons, with roughly 2.2% in the top ten. Sequenced: peripheral blood. The source of these receptors is a woman aged 45-59 years with acute or convalescent COVID-19. Each CDR3 is given with its conserved first and last residue. A D gene is named only where the DNA matches it firmly. Clone sizes are given selectively: once, few, many, or a class where the clone is expanded.

>TRBJ1-2|TRBV6-1|NA|TRBD1
TGTGCCAGCAGTGAATCGGGACAGCTCCCTTTTCATGGCTACACCTTC
CASSESGQLPFHGYTF
>TRBJ2-3|TRBV21-1|once|NA
TGTGCCAGCAGCATGCTGGTGGAGCCGGTTGGAGATACGCAGTATTTT
CASSMLVEPVGDTQYF
>TRBJ2-7|TRBV18|NA|TRBD2
TGTGCCAGCTCACAGCGGGACCCGCCAGAGCAGTACTTC
CASSQRDPPEQYF
>TRBJ2-1|TRBV6-5|NA|TRBD2
TGTGCCAGCAGTTCCCCTTCTAGCGGGATGGTCAATGAGCAGTTCTTC
CASSSPSSGMVNEQFF
>TRBJ2-1|TRBV19|NA|NA
TGTGCCAGTAGTATACAACTTACCTACAATGAGCAGTTCTTC
CASSIQLTYNEQFF
>TRBJ2-1|TRBV4-2|NA|NA
TGTGCCAGCAGCCAAGATCCTCTGACAGGTTACAATGAGCAGTTCTTC
CASSQDPLTGYNEQFF
>TRBJ1-6|TRBV7-8|NA|NA
TGTGCCAGCAGCTTACAAGGGGATAATTCACCCCTCCACTTT
CASSLQGDNSPLHF
>TRBJ1-2|TRBV3-1/TRBV3-2|NA|NA
TGTGCCAGCAGCCATTCATCCCGGACGGGGGATGGCTACACCTTC
CASSHSSRTGDGYTF
>TRBJ1-1|TRBV5-5|NA|TRBD1
TGTGCCAGCAGCTCCAGGGGGATGAACACTGAAGCTTTCTTT
CASSSRGMNTEAFF
>TRBJ2-7|TRBV4-1|many|TRBD2
TGCGCCAGCAGCCAAGGCCCACTAGCGGGGGTTTACGAGCAGTACTTC
CASSQGPLAGVYEQYF
>TRBJ1-6|TRBV12-5|NA|TRBD1
TGTGCTAGTGGTCTATCAGACAGGGGCGCCTCTAATTCACCCCTCCACTTT
CASGLSDRGASNSPLHF
>TRBJ2-1|TRBV11-3|NA|TRBD1
TGTGCCAGCAGCTGGGGGACAGGGGCTGGCTACAATGAGCAGTTCTTC
CASSWGTGAGYNEQFF
>TRBJ1-4|TRBV25-1|NA|NA
TGTGCCACCTCACGAGGTGCAACTAATGAAAAACTGTTTTTT
CATSRGATNEKLFF
>TRBJ1-1|TRBV9|NA|NA
TGTGCCAGCAGCAGTCAGGGGAATGAAGCTTTCTTT
CASSSQGNEAFF
>TRBJ2-2|TRBV5-1|NA|NA
TGCGCCAGCAGCTTGGCGGGAGCGAACACCGGGGAGCTGTTTTTT
CASSLAGANTGELFF
>TRBJ2-3|TRBV10-3|few|TRBD1
TGTGCCATCAGTGAGGGACAGGGCACAGATACGCAGTATTTT
CAISEGQGTDTQYF
>TRBJ2-7|TRBV19|NA|TRBD2
TGTGCCAGTAGTACGCGACTAGCGGGAATTTCCTACGAGCAGTACTTC
CASSTRLAGISYEQYF
>TRBJ2-3|TRBV30|NA|NA
TGTGCCTGGGGACAGATGGGCACAGATACGCAGTATTTT
CAWGQMGTDTQYF
>TRBJ2-3|TRBV30|NA|TRBD1
TGTGCCTGGCACGGACAGGGCCCCCTCGTGACGCAGTATTTT
CAWHGQGPLVTQYF
>TRBJ2-1|TRBV7-2|few|TRBD2
TGTGCCAGCAGCTTTCGGACTAGCGGTAACAATGAGCAGTTCTTC
CASSFRTSGNNEQFF